This T cell receptor beta chain was sequenced in a study of Ad26.COV2.S vaccination and SARS-CoV-2 variants. Study observations and caveats: Reportedly, spike-specific CD8+ and CD4+ T cell responses achieved substantial breadth once vaccination had taken place.

Described treatment: 15 to 20 received Ad26.COV2.S at low or high dose, single or two shots; roughly five received placebo; per-sample allocation not given. On day 63 after the first injection, vaccine and placebo recipients gave samples. An adult aged 18-55 years in Boston served as the donor. The CDR3 is made up of 18 amino acids. The V end lost 5 bases, the J end lost 2 bases, and 21 bases lay between the germline ends. CDR1 is MNHEY, CDR2 SMNVEV, per germline (reference sequence). For this clone: Its specificity is unknown.

Method: immunoSEQ multiplex PCR; TCRdb's copy keeps in-frame clones and lacks some. This table holds around 450,000 clones, about 88% found once. Sequencing was performed on peripheral blood, taken in a trial of Ad26.COV2.S vaccine versus placebo. This TCR was recovered from a person aged 18-65 years who received the Ad26.COV2.S COVID-19 vaccine or a placebo. V is TRBV27 and J is TRBJ1-4; no clear D gene. CDR3 sequence reads: CASSPASPTRWTNEKLFF. The CDR3 nucleotides read TGTGCCAGCAGTCCCGCGTCCCCTACGCGGTGGACTAATGAAAAACTGTTTTTT. The full variable domain, with the rest looked up from reference TRBV27 and TRBJ1-4, is EAQVTQNPRYLITVTGKKLTVTCSQNMNHEYMSWYRQDPGLGLRQIYYSMNVEVTDKGDVPEGYKVSRKEKRNFPLILESPSPNQTSLYFCASSPASPTRWTNEKLFFGSGTQLSVL.